The clone carrying this T cell receptor (beta chain) occurred a few times. Antigen specificity is unknown. Purity above 95% was achieved in all sorted populations. This entry is derived from a study of beta chain features in type 1 diabetes. Study observations and caveats: Sequencing the cDNA could make cells with high TCR expression show up more than they should. Patients with type 1 diabetes carried fewer insertions and had more deletions at their VDJ junctions.

Expressed TCRB transcripts were sequenced after all isolated RNA was converted to cDNA. Repertoires were generated with immunoSEQ multiplex PCR, while TCRdb's copy carries only in-frame clones and drops some. In the table there are about 470,000 clones, 30% of which are singletons. This CDR3 has 13 amino acids. The receptor was isolated from a man aged 18 to 29 in good health. The chain carries TRBV21-1 and TRBJ2-1; the D call of TRBD1 is as the table states it, not checked on the DNA. TRBV21-1 is shown as a pseudogene. Sequencing was performed on naive CD4+ T cells from blood. The CDR3, as DNA: TGTGCCAGCAGCAAGACAGGTTACAATGAGCAGTTCTTC. It encodes CASSKTGYNEQFF.